These 29 T cell receptor beta chains were all obtained from the same sample, sequenced in a study of CD4 T cells in relation to SARS-CoV-2 and coronaviruses. Unexposed donor CD4+ T cells date from about 2011-2018, before the COVID-19 pandemic. CD4+ T cells were isolated from the cells after 10 days of culture. No antigen has been assigned to these receptors. Data came from immunoSEQ multiplex PCR; TCRdb stores just in-frame clones and leaves some out. Of approximately 19,000 clones listed, roughly 79% are singletons. The specimen sequenced was CD4+ T cells from PBMCs, cultured in vitro. The receptors here all came from a human donor in good health.

The chain employs TRBV5-6 and TRBJ2-7, with 7 bases fitting TRBD1. V shed 3 bases and J 6 bases; nucleotides not matched to a gene: 6. The CDR3 covers 13 residues. Looked up from germline, CDR1 is SGHDT and CDR2 is YYEEEE. The CDR3 DNA reads as TGTGCCAGCAGCTCCACAGGGGCCGGCGAGCAGTACTTC. This gives the protein CASSSTGAGEQYF.

The rearrangement uses TRBV7-9 and TRBJ2-3; the match to TRBD2 covers 11 bases. V lost 5 bases to trimming and J lost 0 bases; unmatched junction nucleotides: 1. Per the germline V gene, CDR1 is SEHNR and CDR2 is FQNEAQ (reference sequence). This CDR3 has 15 residues. CDR3 coding DNA: TGTGCCAGCAGCCGGACTAGCGGGAGCACAGATACGCAGTATTTT. It yields the protein CASSRTSGSTDTQYF.

This clone appeared a few times. The chain recombines TRBV6-4 with TRBJ2-7; the D is unclear. CDR1 is MRHNA, CDR2 SNTAGT, per germline. V lost 6 bases and J 2 bases, leaving 11 bases between the germline ends. The CDR3 loop spans 13 amino acids. This chain's CDR3 is CASRGRSTYEQYF. CDR3 nucleotides: TGTGCCAGCAGGGGCAGGTCAACCTACGAGCAGTACTTC.

The V call is TRBV9, the J call TRBJ2-5, with unresolved D. The CDR3 sequence is 13 residues long. V was cut by 2 bases and J by 4 bases, with 9 bases left in between. CDR1 is SGDLS, CDR2 YYNGEE, per germline. The CDR3 DNA is TGTGCCAGCAGCGTTGGACCCCCAGAGACCCAGTACTTC. Residues: CASSVGPPETQYF.

This rearrangement joins TRBV24-1 to TRBJ1-5; maybe TRBD1 (5 bases). Germline V gene data show CDR1 as KGHDR and CDR2 as SFDVKD. The CDR3 consists of 15 residues. V dropped 1 base and J dropped 0 bases, with 6 bases sitting between them. For the CDR3, the DNA is TGTGCCACCAGTGATTTTCAGGGTAGCAATCAGCCCCAGCATTTT. Protein sequence: CATSDFQGSNQPQHF.

CDR3 residues: CASSEDVAGAYEQYF. The CDR3 DNA follows: TGTGCCAGCAGTGAAGACGTAGCGGGAGCCTACGAGCAGTACTTC. This chain links TRBV6-1 with TRBJ2-7, with 9 nucleotides matching TRBD2. Germline V CDR1 and CDR2: MNHNS, SASEGT. After removal of 1 base from V and 2 bases from J, the junction contained 3 bases not matched to a gene. The CDR3 is 15 amino acids.

The gene calls are TRBV29-1 and TRBJ1-1; the D is unclear. The germline V and J ends were trimmed by 5 bases and 4 bases, with 17 bases remaining between them. Germline V gene sequence: CDR1 SQVTM, CDR2 ANQGSEA. The CDR3 has 14 amino acids. The CDR3 DNA follows: TGCAGCGTTACCCACTCAAGGGTTTCCACTGAAGCTTTCTTT. It yields the protein CSVTHSRVSTEAFF. The whole variable domain, remainder taken from reference TRBV29-1 and TRBJ1-1, is SAVISQKPSRDICQRGTSLTIQCQVDSQVTMMFWYRQQPGQSLTLIATANQGSEATYESGFVIDKFPISRPNLTFSTLTVSNMSPEDSSIYLCSVTHSRVSTEAFFGQGTRLTVV.

This chain joins TRBV7-8 and TRBJ1-1; D is undetermined. The CDR3 is 13 amino acids. V dropped 2 bases and J dropped 1 base, with 5 bases sitting between them. Germline CDR1 is SGHVS and CDR2 is FQNEAQ. This chain's CDR3 is CASSLSRNTEAFF. The CDR3 DNA reads TGTGCCAGCAGCTTATCGAGGAACACTGAAGCTTTCTTT.

The DNA of the CDR3 is TGTGCCATCAGTGAGAGGAGTTACGAGCAGTACTTC. Protein: CAISERSYEQYF. V gene TRBV10-3 combines with J gene TRBJ2-7; D call uncertain. CDR3 length: 12 residues. The germline gives CDR1 ENHRY, CDR2 SYGVKD. Trimming stripped 2 bases from V and 4 bases from J, with 6 bases between.

The DNA for the CDR3 is TGTGCCAGTAGTGGTATAACAGGGCAGGCCTGGGGGGAGCTGTTTTTT. This encodes CASSGITGQAWGELFF. The chain recombines TRBV19 with TRBJ2-2; a possible D gene is TRBD1 (6 bases). V was cut by 5 bases and J by 8 bases, with 21 bases left in between. The CDR3 spans 16 residues. Germline loops: CDR1 LNHDA, CDR2 SQIVND (reference sequence).

This rearrangement joins TRBV2 to TRBJ1-5; weak D call: TRBD1 (6 bases). The CDR3 runs 14 residues. Germline CDR1 reads SNHLY; CDR2 reads FYNNEI. Trimming pared 5 bases from V and 1 base from J, leaving 9 bases between. The CDR3 DNA sequence: TGTGCCAGCAGTAGGGGGGGGAGCAATCAGCCCCAGCATTTT. Translating gives CASSRGGSNQPQHF.

J is TRBJ2-7 and V is TRBV18; D tentatively reads TRBD1 or TRBD2 (5 bases each). Trimming cost V 3 bases and J 3 bases, with 15 bases left between them. The germline V gene encodes CDR1 KGHSH and CDR2 LQKENI. CDR3 size: 15 residues. CDR3 bases: TGTGCCAGCTCACCGTCCGGGACCCCACTCTACGAGCAGTACTTC. It encodes CASSPSGTPLYEQYF.

The chain recombines TRBV3-1 (or the pseudogene TRBV3-2) with TRBJ1-2; D gene unclear. The CDR3 has 13 amino acids. Per germline, CDR1 LGHDT and CDR2 YNNKEL (reference sequence). The V gene lost 1 base and the J gene lost 8 bases, with 11 bases spanning the gap. CDR3 in DNA: TGTGCCAGCAGCCAAGTTGAGCTCAGCGGCTACACCTTC. This codes for CASSQVELSGYTF.

This sequence joins TRBV21-1 and TRBJ1-5; the table's D call, TRBD1, was not checked against the DNA. TRBV21-1 is a recognized pseudogene. CDR3 length: 16 residues. This CDR3 is CASKTSNRGRGQPQHF. The CDR3 DNA is TGTGCCAGTAAAACCTCGAACAGGGGGCGCGGTCAGCCCCAGCATTTT.

This clone has only a few counts. This chain uses TRBV11-2 with TRBJ1-2; 7 bases align to TRBD1. CDR1 and CDR2 from the germline V gene are SGHAT and FQNNGV. The CDR3 consists of 15 residues. The trim removed 6 bases at V and 6 bases at J, leaving 13 bases unmatched. CDR3 in amino acids: CASSPFDITGDGYTF. The CDR3 region has the DNA TGTGCCAGCAGTCCCTTCGATATTACAGGGGATGGCTACACCTTC.

This chain uses TRBV7-6 with TRBJ2-7, with D perhaps matching TRBD1 or TRBD2 (5 bases each). This CDR3 has 15 residues. The V end lost 4 bases, the J end lost 0 bases, and 13 bases lay between the germline ends. CDR1 is SGHVS, CDR2 FNYEAQ, per germline. Here the CDR3 reads CASSYGDGDSYEQYF. The CDR3 bases are TGTGCCAGCAGCTACGGGGACGGAGACTCCTACGAGCAGTACTTC. The variable domain in full, completed from reference TRBV7-6 and TRBJ2-7, reads GAGVSQSPRYKVTKRGQDVALRCDPISGHVSLYWYRQALGQGPEFLTYFNYEAQQDKSGLPNDRFSAERPEGSISTLTIQRTEQRDSAMYRCASSYGDGDSYEQYFGPGTRLTVT.

The V and J genes are TRBV6-6 and TRBJ1-1; the D is unclear. Germline lookup yields CDR1 MNHNY and CDR2 SVGAGI (reference sequence). This CDR3 contains 14 residues. V was shortened by 7 bases and J by 1 base, with 13 bases between the two germline ends. The chain's CDR3 is CASTYLEGNTEAFF. CDR3 DNA: TGTGCCAGCACCTACCTAGAGGGGAACACTGAAGCTTTCTTT.

The chain recombines TRBV28 with TRBJ1-3; D remains ambiguous. CDR3 length: 15 amino acids. The V and J ends lost 3 bases and 0 bases respectively, with 9 bases between them. Looked up from germline, CDR1 is MDHEN and CDR2 is SYDVKM. The CDR3 sequence is CASSFSRSSGNTIYF. DNA for the CDR3: TGTGCCAGCAGTTTCTCGCGGAGCTCTGGAAACACCATATATTTT.

J is TRBJ1-1 and V is TRBV18; weak D call: TRBD1 (6 bases). Germline V CDR1 and CDR2: KGHSH, LQKENI. The CDR3 spans 15 residues. Trimming removed 3 bases at V and 0 bases at J, with 11 bases between. The CDR3 sequence: CASSPSGTLNTEAFF. DNA of the CDR3: TGTGCCAGCTCACCCTCCGGGACACTGAACACTGAAGCTTTCTTT.

This chain uses TRBV30 with TRBJ1-1, with a tentative D call TRBD1 (5 bases). The V gene's germline CDR1 is GTSNPN and CDR2 SVGIG (reference sequence). This CDR3 region has 13 residues. V lost 3 bases, J lost 1 base, and 9 bases lay in between. This CDR3 reads CAWRWTTNTEAFF. In nucleotides, the CDR3 is TGTGCCTGGAGGTGGACAACGAACACTGAAGCTTTCTTT.

The CDR3 bases are TGTGCCAGCAGCCCCGGGACAGCTAACTATGGCTACACCTTC. It yields the protein CASSPGTANYGYTF. The rearrangement links TRBV14 to TRBJ1-2, with 7 bases fitting TRBD1. The CDR3 spans 14 residues. Germline-derived CDR1 and CDR2 are SGHDN and FVKESK. The ends lost 4 bases at V and 0 bases at J; junction bases unmatched: 2.

CDR3 coding DNA: TGCGCCAGCAGCCAAGTTTGGACTAGCGGGAATGACTACGAGCAGTACTTC. The encoded protein is CASSQVWTSGNDYEQYF. The V and J genes are TRBV4-1 and TRBJ2-7, with TRBD2 identical over 12 bases. V gave up 1 base and J gave up 3 bases; unmatched junction bases: 7. Germline assignment: CDR1 MGHRA and CDR2 YSYEKL. The length of the CDR3 is 17 residues.

This sequence joins TRBV6-1 and TRBJ1-1, with 7 bases fitting TRBD1. Germline V gene lookup returns CDR1 MNHNS and CDR2 SASEGT. The CDR3 extends over 14 amino acids. V was clipped by 3 bases and J by 1 base; unmatched bases: 2. The CDR3 reads CASSDRGGNTEAFF. The CDR3 DNA follows: TGTGCCAGCAGTGACAGGGGGGGGAACACTGAAGCTTTCTTT.

This chain joins TRBV9 and TRBJ2-1, with D possibly TRBD2 on 6 matching bases. Germline V gene sequence: CDR1 SGDLS, CDR2 YYNGEE. This CDR3 has 15 amino acids. V gave up 2 bases and J gave up 6 bases, with 15 bases separating them. The CDR3 nucleotides are TGTGCCAGCAGCGTGGGTAGCGGACCTACCAATGAGCAGTTCTTC. Its protein product is CASSVGSGPTNEQFF.

V is TRBV2 and J is TRBJ1-5; D remains unclear. Germline loops: CDR1 SNHLY, CDR2 FYNNEI. The CDR3 is 16 amino acids. Trimming shortened V by 2 bases and J by 1 base, and 12 bases separated the two germline ends. The CDR3 DNA is TGTGCCAGCAGTGAACTAGGAGGGAGGAGCAATCAGCCCCAGCATTTT. This translates into CASSELGGRSNQPQHF.

The rearrangement uses TRBV5-4 and TRBJ1-1; D remains ambiguous. Germline V gene lookup returns CDR1 SGHNT and CDR2 YYREEE (reference sequence). The CDR3 contains 14 residues. The V end lost 0 bases, the J end lost 5 bases, and 11 bases lay between the germline ends. The CDR3 sequence: CASSLVQGGTEAFF. DNA of the CDR3: TGTGCCAGCAGCTTGGTCCAAGGCGGGACTGAAGCTTTCTTT.

The V call is TRBV6-1, the J call TRBJ2-5; no definite D call. The CDR3 runs 14 residues. Trimming cost V 2 bases and J 2 bases, with 9 bases left between them. Germline V gene sequence: CDR1 MNHNS, CDR2 SASEGT. This CDR3 is CASSETDLQETQYF. Written as DNA, the CDR3 is TGTGCCAGCAGTGAAACAGATCTACAAGAGACCCAGTACTTC.

This chain uses TRBV6-5 with TRBJ2-5; TRBD2 agrees at 9 bases. V dropped 11 bases and J dropped 5; count of bases not matched to a gene: 9. The germline CDR1 and CDR2 sequences are MNHEY and SVGAGI. The CDR3 runs 13 residues. The CDR3, as DNA: TGTGCCTGTAACGAGGCGGGAGGGGAGACCCAGTACTTC. It translates to CACNEAGGETQYF.

V is TRBV5-1 and J is TRBJ1-1; D possibly corresponds to TRBD1 (5 bases). Germline V gene lookup returns CDR1 SGHRS and CDR2 YFSETQ. The CDR3 is 13 amino acids. Deletions cut 5 bases from V and 2 bases from J, with 10 bases between. The CDR3 nucleotides read TGCGCCAGCAGTACAGGCGGTAACACTGAAGCTTTCTTT. It specifies CASSTGGNTEAFF. Drawing the rest from reference TRBV5-1 and TRBJ1-1, the complete variable domain is KAGVTQTPRYLIKTRGQQVTLSCSPISGHRSVSWYQQTPGQGLQFLFEYFSETQRNKGNFPGRFSGRQFSNSRSEMNVSTLELGDSALYLCASSTGGNTEAFFGQGTRLTVV.